Presented here are 31 T cell receptor beta chains from one specimen sequenced in a study of blood T cells in healthy people across ages. It was with a sample-barcoded 5' primer and a J-beta primer mix that a second PCR of about 6 to 12 cycles was run. TCRdb reanalysed the 5' RACE reads using MiXCR and keeps one entry per CDR3 protein. The sample lists approximately 810,000 distinct CDR3 sequences; under 30% were seen once. Sequenced input: blood. All receptors derive from a woman aged 80 or over in good health.

The table lists this clonotype with many counts. The chain recombines TRBV27 with TRBJ1-2; 9 nucleotides align to TRBD1. V trimming: 4 bases; J trimming: 4 bases; junction bases outside the gene matches: 7. The CDR3 has 15 amino acids. Germline CDR1 and CDR2: MNHEY and SMNVEV (reference sequence). The chain's CDR3 is CASSYTGGSSYGYTF. DNA of the CDR3: TGTGCCAGCAGTTATACAGGGGGCTCTAGCTATGGCTACACCTTC.

This clonotype appeared once. Germline and junction disagree at one end, which may indicate a read error. The chain links TRBV29-1 to TRBJ2-1; possibly TRBD1 for D (6 bases). Looked up from germline, CDR1 is SQVTM and CDR2 is ANQGSEA. The CDR3 length is 13 residues. The DNA for the CDR3 is TGCAGCGTCAGGGGAAGCTCCTACAATGAGCGGTTCTTC. As protein: CSVRGSSYNERFF.

Ten or more counts support this clonotype. The gene calls are TRBV25-1 and TRBJ1-1; unclear D gene. Trimming removed 0 bases from V and 5 bases from J, with 7 bases in between. Per the germline V gene, CDR1 is MGHDK and CDR2 is SYGVNS. The length of the CDR3 is 13 residues. The CDR3 reads CASSEYPRTEAFF. The CDR3 bases are TGTGCCAGCAGTGAATATCCCAGGACTGAAGCTTTCTTT. Complete variable domain (other parts from reference TRBV25-1 and TRBJ1-1): EADIYQTPRYLVIGTGKKITLECSQTMGHDKMYWYQQDPGMELHLIHYSYGVNSTEKGDLSSESTVSRIRTEHFPLTLESARPSHTSQYLCASSEYPRTEAFFGQGTRLTVV.

In its sample, this clonotype was seen a few times. The rearrangement uses TRBV6-5 and TRBJ2-3, with 7 bases lining up with TRBD2. J lost 3 bases, V lost 6 bases, and 9 bases had no gene match. Germline V gene lookup returns CDR1 MNHEY and CDR2 SVGAGI. This CDR3 is built from 15 residues. CDR3 bases: TGTGCCAGCAGCGCCCCTTGGGGGGGAACAGATACGCAGTATTTT. It is translated as CASSAPWGGTDTQYF.

In this sample, this clonotype turned up many times. The DNA for the CDR3 is TGTGCCAGCAGTTACGCGCTTGTCTCGGCAGGCCGCGAGACCCAGTACTTC. This encodes CASSYALVSAGRETQYF. The V and J genes are TRBV6-1 and TRBJ2-5; D remains unclear. Trimming removed 5 bases at V and 5 bases at J, with 24 bases between. In germline, CDR1 is MNHNS, CDR2 SASEGT. The CDR3 spans 17 residues.

A word on this clonotype: A much larger clone is a single base away; this may be a read error. The V gene is TRBV6-6, the J gene TRBJ2-1; D is tentatively TRBD1 or TRBD2 (6 bases each). The DNA end favors TRBJ2-7, so the J call may be wrong. Germline V gene sequence: CDR1 MNHNY, CDR2 SVGAGI (reference sequence). CDR3 length: 16 amino acids. This CDR3 is CASRSRGPSSYNEQYF. The CDR3 coding sequence is TGTGCCAGCAGGAGCCGGGGGCCCAGCTCCTACAATGAGCAGTACTTC.

This clonotype was counted only a few times. A junction end diverges from the germline sequence, so it may reflect a read error. V and J are TRBV18 and TRBJ1-5; D is uncertain. The CDR3 has 13 residues. CDR1 KGHSH and CDR2 LQKENI come from the germline V gene. In DNA, the CDR3 is TGTGCCAGCTCACAGGGTCTGAATCGGCCCCAGCATTTT. It encodes CASSQGLNRPQHF.

This clonotype appeared many times. V gene TRBV14 combines with J gene TRBJ1-2, with TRBD1 as a possible D gene (5 bases). The ends were cut back, 1 base at V and 4 bases at J, with 10 bases in the middle. CDR1 and CDR2 from the germline V gene are SGHDN and FVKESK. The CDR3 length is 14 residues. The DNA of the CDR3 is TGTGCCAGCAGCCAAGCCGGGACGTCCTATGGCTACACCTTC. This encodes CASSQAGTSYGYTF.

This clonotype was seen repeatedly, ten times or more. The rearrangement uses TRBV7-2 and TRBJ2-3, with 8 bases aligning to TRBD2. This CDR3 comprises 16 residues. Looked up from germline, CDR1 is SGHTA and CDR2 is FQGNSA. J was trimmed by 0 bases and V by 4 bases; bases with no gene match: 6. The CDR3 sequence is CASSSLGGGSTDTQYF. CDR3 nucleotide sequence: TGTGCCAGCAGCTCCTTAGGCGGGGGGAGCACAGATACGCAGTATTTT. The full variable domain, completed using reference TRBV7-2 and TRBJ2-3, is GAGVSQSPSNKVTEKGKDVELRCDPISGHTALYWYRQSLGQGLEFLIYFQGNSAPDKSGLPSDRFSAERTGGSVSTLTIQRTQQEDSAVYLCASSSLGGGSTDTQYFGPGTRLTVL.

The rearrangement joins TRBV30 to TRBJ1-1, with a tentative D call TRBD1 (5 bases). V was trimmed by 6 bases and J by 10 bases, leaving 12 bases between them. Germline CDR1 GTSNPN, CDR2 SVGIG (reference sequence). The CDR3 runs to 10 residues. The CDR3 region is CACNLGTAFF. The CDR3 nucleotides read TGTGCCTGTAATTTGGGGACAGCTTTCTTT.

This clonotype was found many times. CDR3 in DNA: TGTGCCAGCAGCTTACCTTGGACAGCTGGCACAGATACGCAGTATTTT. Translating gives CASSLPWTAGTDTQYF. The chain uses TRBV7-2 and TRBJ2-3; a weak D match, TRBD1 (6 bases). Germline CDR1 and CDR2: SGHTA and FQGNSA. Trimming pared 2 bases from V and 1 base from J, leaving 13 bases between. This CDR3 is 16 amino acids long. The complete variable domain, with remaining parts taken from reference TRBV7-2 and TRBJ2-3, reads GAGVSQSPSNKVTEKGKDVELRCDPISGHTALYWYRQSLGQGLEFLIYFQGNSAPDKSGLPSDRFSAERTGGSVSTLTIQRTQQEDSAVYLCASSLPWTAGTDTQYFGPGTRLTVL.

This clonotype was seen a handful of times. The J gene is TRBJ1-1, the V gene TRBV7-2, with D perhaps TRBD1 (5 bases). This CDR3 is built from 14 residues. Germline loops: CDR1 SGHTA, CDR2 FQGNSA. V gave up 5 bases and J gave up 4 bases, with 14 bases separating them. CDR3 coding DNA: TGTGCCAGCAGCCCAGTTCAGGGTTTCACTGAAGCTTTCTTT. The encoded protein is CASSPVQGFTEAFF. Drawing the rest from reference TRBV7-2 and TRBJ1-1, the complete variable domain is GAGVSQSPSNKVTEKGKDVELRCDPISGHTALYWYRQSLGQGLEFLIYFQGNSAPDKSGLPSDRFSAERTGGSVSTLTIQRTQQEDSAVYLCASSPVQGFTEAFFGQGTRLTVV.

This clonotype was seen repeatedly, ten times or more. V usage is TRBV10-2 and J usage is TRBJ2-3, with a weak D call TRBD1 (6 bases). V lost 8 bases and J lost 1, with 10 bases in between. There are 13 residues in the CDR3. CDR1 and CDR2 from the germline V gene are WSHSY and SAAADI. CDR3 sequence reads: CASRTARTDTQYF. The CDR3 DNA reads TGCGCCAGCCGGACAGCGCGCACAGATACGCAGTATTTT.

This clonotype was detected many times. This rearrangement joins TRBV15 to TRBJ2-7, with D possibly TRBD1 on 6 matching bases. The V gene's germline CDR1 is LNHNV and CDR2 YYDKDF (reference sequence). This CDR3 contains 16 residues. Trimming took off 0 bases at V and 2 bases at J, with 14 bases between the two ends. CDR3 in DNA: TGTGCCACCAGCAGAGAAGGTCCGCAGGGGACCTACGAGCAGTACTTC. The encoded protein is CATSREGPQGTYEQYF.

The chain employs TRBV6-6 and TRBJ2-2; D may be TRBD2 (6 bases). Between the trimmed V and J ends, which lost 1 base and 4 bases, there was a span of 10 bases. This CDR3 has 15 residues. Germline values: CDR1 MNHNY, CDR2 SVGAGI (reference sequence). In DNA, the CDR3 is TGTGCCAGCAGTTACTATCCGGGGGTCACCGGGGAGCTGTTTTTT. Its translation: CASSYYPGVTGELFF.

There are a few counts of this clonotype. This sequence may be a read error, since a much larger clone differs from it by one base. The rearrangement uses TRBV10-3 and TRBJ2-1; D is perhaps TRBD1 or TRBD2 (5 bases each). Germline CDR1 and CDR2: ENHRY and SYGVKD. The CDR3 sequence is 13 residues long. V was clipped by 6 bases and J by 13 bases, with 19 bases between them. The CDR3 nucleotides are TGTGCCATCAGGGGACCGGAGTTGGAGACCCAGTTCTTC. Translated, it gives CAIRGPELETQFF.

This clonotype was recorded many times. This rearrangement joins TRBV6-5 to TRBJ1-6, with TRBD1 matching over 9 bases. V lost 4 bases and J lost 7; bases outside the gene matches: 5. This CDR3 has 15 residues. CDR1 MNHEY and CDR2 SVGAGI come from the germline V gene. DNA for the CDR3: TGTGCCAGCAGTTCCCGGGACAGGGCCAATTCACCCCTCCACTTT. It specifies CASSSRDRANSPLHF.

This clonotype was seen repeatedly, ten times or more. A much larger clone differs from this one at a single base, so this may be a read error. The rearrangement uses TRBV6-4 and TRBJ2-6; D is perhaps TRBD1 (5 bases). This CDR3 contains 14 residues. Looked up from germline, CDR1 is MRHNA and CDR2 is SNTAGT. The CDR3 nucleotides read TGTGCCACCTCCGACAGAGCTGGGGCCAACGTCCGGACTTTC. Its translation: CATSDRAGANVRTF.

This clonotype was recorded at least ten times. The gene calls are TRBV9 and TRBJ2-1, with 9 bases fitting TRBD1. Trimming took 4 bases from V and 3 from J; bases not matched to a gene: 5. Per germline, CDR1 SGDLS and CDR2 YYNGEE. The CDR3 is 15 amino acids. The CDR3 is CASSPRDRVYNEQFF. The CDR3 DNA reads TGTGCCAGCAGCCCCCGGGACAGGGTCTACAATGAGCAGTTCTTC.

This clonotype was counted at least ten times. The J gene is TRBJ2-7, the V gene TRBV7-2; 7 bases agree with TRBD2. CDR1 and CDR2 (germline): SGHTA, FQGNSA. Germline trimming cut 0 bases from V and 0 bases from J; bases unmatched to any gene: 8. This CDR3 has 17 amino acids. The CDR3 DNA sequence: TGTGCCAGCAGCTTAGCAAGTAGAGCGGGGCCCTCCTACGAGCAGTACTTC. Translated: CASSLASRAGPSYEQYF.

This clonotype was seen at least ten times. The chain combines TRBV10-3 with TRBJ2-4, with 8 bases identical to TRBD1. CDR3 size: 15 residues. CDR1 ENHRY and CDR2 SYGVKD come from the germline V gene. The trim removed 2 bases at V and 7 bases at J, leaving 7 bases unmatched. Written as DNA, the CDR3 is TGTGCCATCAGTGAGCCCGGACAGGGTCCGAACATTCAGTACTTC. This gives the protein CAISEPGQGPNIQYF.

To note about this clonotype: The junction departs from the called germline gene at one end, perhaps through a read error. V and J are TRBV6-1 and TRBJ2-1; TRBD2 matches 7 bases. CDR3 size: 14 residues. Germline V gives CDR1 MNHNS, CDR2 SASEGT. CDR3 amino acids: CASSEDPGRETQFF. As DNA, the CDR3 is TGCGCCAGCAGTGAAGACCCAGGGAGGGAGACCCAGTTCTTC.

This clonotype was detected many times. This chain joins TRBV12-3 or TRBV12-4 and TRBJ2-3; D may be TRBD2 (6 bases). V lost 6 bases and J 7 bases, leaving 17 bases between the germline ends. CDR3 size: 14 residues. The chain's CDR3 is CASSRLATINTQYF. The CDR3 nucleotides read TGTGCCAGCAGCCGTCTAGCGACCATAAATACGCAGTATTTT.

V gene TRBV4-2 combines with J gene TRBJ2-1, with 7 bases aligning to TRBD2. This CDR3 has 15 residues. Germline V gene data show CDR1 as LGHNA and CDR2 as YNFKEQ. V lost 4 bases and J lost 4; bases outside the gene matches: 7. In DNA form, the CDR3 reads TGTGCCAGCAGCCCCCCCAGGCGGGGGTACAATGAGCAGTTCTTC. It is translated as CASSPPRRGYNEQFF.

The rearrangement joins TRBV20-1 to TRBJ2-3, with D maybe TRBD2 (9 bases). Germline V gene lookup returns CDR1 DFQATT and CDR2 SNEGSKA (reference sequence). V dropped 6 bases and J dropped 0 bases, with 19 bases sitting between them. The CDR3 totals 16 residues. CDR3 loop: CSARGRGGLSTDTQYF. As DNA, the CDR3 is TGCAGTGCCAGGGGGCGGGGGGGCCTCAGCACAGATACGCAGTATTTT.

This clonotype was picked up many times. The chain is built from TRBV12-3 or TRBV12-4 and TRBJ2-7; 7 nucleotides align to TRBD2. The CDR3 extends over 15 amino acids. J lost 7 bases, V lost 6 bases, and 15 bases had no gene match. CDR3: CASSSPLAGVGEQYF. The CDR3 bases are TGTGCCAGCAGCTCTCCACTGGCGGGAGTTGGGGAGCAGTACTTC.

In its sample, this clonotype was seen a few times. The chain carries TRBV11-2 and TRBJ2-7, with no clear D. The germline gives CDR1 SGHAT, CDR2 FQNNGV. V shed 2 bases and J shed 2 bases, with 10 bases lying between them. The CDR3 has 14 amino acids. The CDR3 reads CASSLSHSPYEQYF. The CDR3 nucleotides are TGTGCCAGCAGCTTATCTCACAGTCCCTACGAGCAGTACTTC.

The CDR3 coding sequence is TGCAGTGCTACTCGTTGGGGTGGCTATGGCTACACCTTC. This gives the protein CSATRWGGYGYTF. The chain uses TRBV20-1 and TRBJ1-2; D is unresolved. V was pared by 4 bases and J by 4 bases, with 13 bases between. The CDR3 contains 13 residues. Germline assignment: CDR1 DFQATT and CDR2 SNEGSKA (reference sequence).

At least ten counts were recorded for this clonotype. J is TRBJ2-3 and V is TRBV12-3 or TRBV12-4, with no clear D. This CDR3 contains 13 residues. V was shortened by 2 bases and J by 5 bases, with 8 bases between the two germline ends. Here the CDR3 DNA reads TGTGCCAGCAGTTTATGGAGAGGAGATACGCAGTATTTT. Translated: CASSLWRGDTQYF.

Remarks on this clonotype: This may stem from a read error, because a much larger clone lies one nucleotide away. This chain connects TRBV7-8 to TRBJ1-6; D remains unclear. Looked up from germline, CDR1 is SGHVS and CDR2 is FQNEAQ. V was cut by 0 bases and J by 8 bases, with 14 bases left in between. The CDR3 has 16 amino acids. CDR3 loop: CASSLARFTRDSPLHF. CDR3 coding DNA: TGTGCCAGCAGCTTAGCGCGGTTCACCAGAGATTCACCCCTCCACTTT.

As for this clonotype: A much larger clonotype is one base distant, so this may be a read error. This rearrangement joins TRBV7-2 to TRBJ2-2; the D gene is possibly TRBD2 (6 bases). The CDR3 has 14 residues. Germline CDR1 SGHTA, CDR2 FQGNSA. Deletions cut 6 bases from V and 2 bases from J, with 10 bases between. The CDR3 DNA sequence: TGTGCCAGCAGACGGGACTCAAACACCGGGGAGCTGTTTTTT. Residues: CASRRDSNTGELFF.